The clone carrying this T cell receptor beta chain was seen ten or more times. The antigen is not known. Molecular barcoded adaptors covering alpha/delta and beta/gamma chains were used on about 390 ng RNA. Each CDR3 protein gets one entry after TCRdb re-called the reads with MiXCR. The sample lists 85,000 to 100,000 distinct CDR3 sequences; around a fifth were seen once. The sample belongs to a study of read filtering for tumor transcriptome and immune sequencing. Looking at the study overall: The cohort had over 16 men and 14 women aged roughly 40 to 90, mean about 66 years. Study results and caveats: IR-seq captured clonotypes deeper and more reliably than RNA-seq. The sorted CD138-negative fraction was a mixed bone marrow immune population, not purified T cells.

Every patient had bone marrow sampled while the disease was active. Per germline, CDR1 ENHRY and CDR2 SYGVKD. With V trimmed by 3 bases and J by 4 bases, 14 bases remained unmatched. This CDR3 has 17 amino acids. The sequenced sample consisted of a population of CD138-negative cells sorted from bone marrow. The TCR was taken from a donor at least 40 years old with multiple myeloma. The rearrangement uses TRBV10-3 and TRBJ1-1, with 7 bases identical to TRBD1. The CDR3 DNA reads as TGTGCCATCAGTGACCAATCAACGACAGGGCTGAGCACTGAAGCTTTCTTT. Translating gives CAISDQSTTGLSTEAFF.